A single sample gave rise to the 31 T cell receptor beta chains below, sequenced in a study of cytomegalovirus exposure and HLA in healthy donors. The PCR was carried out with 60 Vbeta primers and 13 Jbeta primers. Produced via immunoSEQ multiplex PCR; TCRdb's table is partial and in-frame only. The table lists around 140,000 clones, roughly 75% of them singletons. Sequenced material: PBMCs. These receptor sequences come from a female donor in good health and CMV-seronegative.

V usage is TRBV5-1 and J usage is TRBJ2-1, with 13 bases lining up with TRBD2. The germline gives CDR1 SGHRS, CDR2 YFSETQ. CDR3 size: 17 residues. With 4 bases clipped from V and 6 bases from J, the junction kept 10 bases outside the gene matches. The CDR3 nucleotides read TGCGCCAGCAGCCCCAAACCGACTAGCGGGAGGCCCAATGAGCAGTTCTTC. Translated: CASSPKPTSGRPNEQFF.

The J gene is TRBJ2-7, the V gene TRBV29-1; a possible D gene is TRBD2 (7 bases). Germline V CDR1 and CDR2: SQVTM, ANQGSEA. The length of the CDR3 is 11 residues. V lost 5 bases and J lost 5, with 10 bases in between. The CDR3 loop reads CSVRGAHEQYF. In DNA form, the CDR3 reads TGCAGCGTTCGGGGGGCCCACGAGCAGTACTTC.

The chain joins TRBV7-8 to TRBJ2-3; TRBD1 matches 10 bases. CDR3 size: 16 residues. Looked up from germline, CDR1 is SGHVS and CDR2 is FQNEAQ. Trimming took 5 bases from V and 2 from J; bases not matched to a gene: 7. The CDR3: CASSNPGTGATDTQYF. CDR3 bases: TGTGCCAGCAGCAACCCCGGGACAGGGGCCACAGATACGCAGTATTTT.

The chain's CDR3 is CATSRSTGTYEQYF. CDR3 sequence (DNA): TGTGCCACCAGCAGATCGACAGGGACCTACGAGCAGTACTTC. This chain links TRBV15 with TRBJ2-7; 7 bases match TRBD1. Germline assignment: CDR1 LNHNV and CDR2 YYDKDF (reference sequence). The CDR3 has 14 amino acids. V shed 2 bases, J shed 2 bases, and the junction held 3 bases outside the gene matches.

This chain joins TRBV6-6 and TRBJ2-1, with D possibly being TRBD1 (6 bases). Germline CDR1 MNHNY, CDR2 SVGAGI (reference sequence). This CDR3 is built from 15 residues. Between the trimmed V and J ends, which lost 3 bases and 7 bases, there was a span of 16 bases. The CDR3 DNA sequence: TGTGCCAGCAGTTATTCAGGGGCGAGTCGGAATGAGCAGTTCTTC. It is translated as CASSYSGASRNEQFF.

The rearrangement uses TRBV6-6 and TRBJ2-3; a possible D gene is TRBD1 (6 bases). The CDR3 is 14 residues long. Germline-derived CDR1 and CDR2 are MNHNY and SVGAGI (reference sequence). The V gene lost 7 bases and the J gene lost 2 bases, with 13 bases spanning the gap. CDR3 region: CASTTGTNTDTQYF. The CDR3 coding sequence is TGTGCCAGCACCACGGGGACAAACACAGATACGCAGTATTTT.

The V gene is TRBV2, the J gene TRBJ2-4; D is unresolved. Germline lookup yields CDR1 SNHLY and CDR2 FYNNEI. With 5 bases removed from V and 3 bases from J, the gap between germline ends came to 11 bases. The CDR3 extends over 14 amino acids. Here the CDR3 reads CASSLERDKNIQYF. The CDR3, as DNA: TGTGCCAGCAGTCTCGAACGAGACAAAAACATTCAGTACTTC. The whole variable domain, filled in from reference TRBV2 and TRBJ2-4, reads EPEVTQTPSHQVTQMGQEVILRCVPISNHLYFYWYRQILGQKVEFLVSFYNNEISEKSEIFDDQFSVERPDGSNFTLKIRSTKLEDSAMYFCASSLERDKNIQYFGAGTRLSVL.

The chain employs TRBV5-1 and TRBJ2-7, with 7 bases aligning to TRBD2. The CDR3 has 17 residues. Losses at the gene ends were 2 bases for V and 0 bases for J; bases not matched to a gene: 11. Germline V CDR1 and CDR2: SGHRS, YFSETQ. The CDR3 DNA reads as TGCGCCAGCAGCTTAGGGCCCACGGGGGGATTCTCCTACGAGCAGTACTTC. The encoded protein is CASSLGPTGGFSYEQYF.

The chain is built from TRBV5-1 and TRBJ1-1; 7 bases agree with TRBD1. CDR3 length: 13 residues. The V segment lost 0 bases and the J segment 7 bases; nucleotides outside the gene matches: 3. CDR1 and CDR2 (germline): SGHRS, YFSETQ. CDR3 bases: TGCGCCAGCAGCTTGGCGGGGACAGTTGAAGCTTTCTTT. This codes for CASSLAGTVEAFF.

This clone showed up just a few times. The rearrangement uses TRBV4-2 and TRBJ2-7; possible D gene TRBD1, 6 bases. V lost 0 bases to trimming and J lost 1 base, with 10 bases between them. Germline V gives CDR1 LGHNA, CDR2 YNFKEQ. The CDR3 consists of 15 residues. CDR3 sequence: CASSQDKGDSYEQYF. In nucleotides, the CDR3 is TGTGCCAGCAGCCAAGATAAGGGGGATTCCTACGAGCAGTACTTC.

CDR3 amino acids: CASSEDRRGAFF. For the CDR3, the DNA is TGTGCCAGCAGTGAAGACAGGCGGGGGGCTTTCTTT. The chain employs TRBV2 and TRBJ1-1; a weak D match, TRBD1 (5 bases). V dropped 1 base and J dropped 11 bases, with 11 bases sitting between them. The CDR3 is made up of 12 amino acids. The V gene's germline CDR1 is SNHLY and CDR2 FYNNEI.

The chain recombines TRBV5-1 with TRBJ2-1, with 9 positions matching TRBD1. This CDR3 comprises 18 residues. The V and J ends lost 4 bases and 2 bases, in that order; junction bases with no gene match: 13. Germline lookup yields CDR1 SGHRS and CDR2 YFSETQ. Here the CDR3 DNA reads TGCGCCAGCAGCCCACAGGACAGGGGTCTAGAAGCCTACAATGAGCAGTTCTTC. The encoded protein is CASSPQDRGLEAYNEQFF.

V and J are TRBV5-1 and TRBJ2-3, with 8 nucleotides matching TRBD2. The CDR3 is 15 residues long. The junction had 4 bases not matched to a gene; V was cut back by 3 bases and J by 1 base. Germline loops: CDR1 SGHRS, CDR2 YFSETQ. The CDR3: CASSSSAGGTDTQYF. The CDR3 DNA follows: TGCGCCAGCAGCTCCTCAGCGGGAGGCACAGATACGCAGTATTTT.

The table lists this clone with a count of one. The V call is TRBV2, the J call TRBJ2-5; TRBD1 is a possible D gene (5 bases). CDR3 size: 14 residues. The ends were cut back, 6 bases at V and 4 bases at J, with 15 bases in the middle. Germline CDR1 reads SNHLY; CDR2 reads FYNNEI. The CDR3 sequence: CASRFRQGPETQYF. The DNA for the CDR3 is TGTGCCAGCAGGTTTCGGCAGGGTCCAGAGACCCAGTACTTC. Supplemented by reference TRBV2 and TRBJ2-5, the full variable domain reads EPEVTQTPSHQVTQMGQEVILRCVPISNHLYFYWYRQILGQKVEFLVSFYNNEISEKSEIFDDQFSVERPDGSNFTLKIRSTKLEDSAMYFCASRFRQGPETQYFGPGTRLLVL.

This chain links TRBV19 with TRBJ2-7, with D possibly matching TRBD1 (6 bases). Trimming took 4 bases from V and 3 from J, leaving 10 bases between them. The CDR3 totals 13 residues. Germline CDR1 LNHDA, CDR2 SQIVND (reference sequence). CDR3 DNA: TGTGCCAGTAGTAGGACAGTCTACTACGAGCAGTACTTC. Protein product: CASSRTVYYEQYF.

V gene TRBV2 combines with J gene TRBJ2-3, with TRBD1 as a possible D gene (6 bases). Germline V CDR1 and CDR2: SNHLY, FYNNEI. V was shortened by 10 bases and J by 1 base, with 9 bases between the two germline ends. This CDR3 comprises 12 residues. The CDR3 loop is CATRQGTDTQYF. The DNA for the CDR3 is TGTGCCACCAGACAGGGCACAGATACGCAGTATTTT.

The V gene is TRBV5-1, the J gene TRBJ2-4; 12 positions agree with TRBD1. Losses at the gene ends were 3 bases for V and 4 bases for J; bases not matched to a gene: 8. Germline CDR1 reads SGHRS; CDR2 reads YFSETQ. The CDR3 sequence is 17 residues long. CDR3 loop: CASSSPGQGASKNIQYF. The CDR3 region has the DNA TGCGCCAGCAGCTCCCCGGGACAGGGGGCTTCTAAAAACATTCAGTACTTC.

The chain couples TRBV19 to TRBJ1-1; D might be TRBD1 (6 bases). Trimming left V 3 bases short and J 3 bases short, with 8 bases between. The CDR3 length is 13 residues. Per germline, CDR1 LNHDA and CDR2 SQIVND (reference sequence). DNA for the CDR3: TGTGCCAGTAGTATGGGGGGGCACACTGAAGCTTTCTTT. It specifies CASSMGGHTEAFF.

The V call is TRBV18, the J call TRBJ1-1; possible D gene TRBD1, 6 bases. This CDR3 has 15 amino acids. Per germline, CDR1 KGHSH and CDR2 LQKENI. V was pared by 2 bases and J by 3 bases, with 13 bases between. CDR3 coding DNA: TGTGCCAGCTCACCAGTCCGGTCAGGGGACACTGAAGCTTTCTTT. Translation: CASSPVRSGDTEAFF.

This clone was seen a single time. J is TRBJ2-2 and V is TRBV5-1; D may be TRBD1 (6 bases). Germline CDR1 and CDR2: SGHRS and YFSETQ. Trimming removed 1 base from V and 4 bases from J, with 14 bases in between. This CDR3 spans 16 amino acids. The CDR3 coding sequence is TGCGCCAGCAGCTTGCTAGGACAGATATTCACCGGGGAGCTGTTTTTT. It translates to CASSLLGQIFTGELFF.

The chain employs TRBV19 and TRBJ2-5; TRBD2 matches at 8 bases. Germline values: CDR1 LNHDA, CDR2 SQIVND (reference sequence). The CDR3 is 14 residues long. V was clipped by 4 bases and J by 1 base; unmatched bases: 2. CDR3 sequence (DNA): TGTGCCAGTAGTACTCTAGCGGGCCAAGAGACCCAGTACTTC. This codes for CASSTLAGQETQYF. The variable domain in full, with the rest retrieved from reference TRBV19 and TRBJ2-5, is DGGITQSPKYLFRKEGQNVTLSCEQNLNHDAMYWYRQDPGQGLRLIYYSQIVNDFQKGDIAEGYSVSREKKESFPLTVTSAQKNPTAFYLCASSTLAGQETQYFGPGTRLLVL.

This rearrangement joins TRBV10-1 to TRBJ2-1; 12 nucleotides agree with TRBD2. The trim removed 4 bases at V and 8 bases at J, leaving 9 bases unmatched. The CDR3 consists of 16 residues. Germline V gene lookup returns CDR1 WNHNN and CDR2 SYGVQD (reference sequence). CDR3 loop: CASSGQASGRAYEQFF. The CDR3, as DNA: TGCGCCAGCAGTGGTCAGGCTAGCGGGAGGGCCTATGAGCAGTTCTTC.

This clone was counted a few times. The CDR3 loop is CASSYRASGAEAFF. In nucleotides, the CDR3 is TGTGCCAGCAGTTATCGGGCCTCGGGAGCTGAAGCTTTCTTT. This chain joins TRBV6-6 and TRBJ1-1; no clear D gene. Germline V gives CDR1 MNHNY, CDR2 SVGAGI (reference sequence). The length of the CDR3 is 14 residues. With 3 bases removed from V and 6 bases from J, the gap between germline ends came to 14 bases.

The gene calls are TRBV28 and TRBJ1-6; the match to TRBD1 covers 12 bases. Unmatched junction bases numbered 5, after V lost 6 bases and J lost 8 bases. Germline V gene sequence: CDR1 MDHEN, CDR2 SYDVKM. This CDR3 has 15 amino acids. CDR3 region: CASRGGTGGHSPLHF. The CDR3, as DNA: TGTGCCAGCAGAGGGGGGACAGGGGGCCATTCACCCCTCCACTTT.

The genes are TRBV4-2 and TRBJ2-2; 8 bases line up with TRBD2. The CDR3 contains 15 residues. With V trimmed by 2 bases and J by 6 bases, 5 bases remained unmatched. Germline lookup yields CDR1 LGHNA and CDR2 YNFKEQ. CDR3 residues: CASSQMVAGSGELFF. The CDR3 DNA reads as TGTGCCAGCAGCCAAATGGTAGCGGGATCCGGGGAGCTGTTTTTT.

This rearrangement joins TRBV7-8 to TRBJ2-1; TRBD2 agrees at 12 bases. V was pared by 1 base and J by 7 bases, with 17 bases of the junction left unmatched. The germline gives CDR1 SGHVS, CDR2 FQNEAQ. The CDR3 runs 20 residues. The CDR3 DNA reads TGTGCCAGCAGCTTAGAGACGGTGGTGGCTAGCGGGGGGGCGTGGAATGAGCAGTTCTTC. Translating gives CASSLETVVASGGAWNEQFF.

Only a few counts were recorded for this clone. As DNA, the CDR3 is TGTGCCAGCAGCCCCGAACGGGGGGCAAAACTGTTTTTT. Translated: CASSPERGAKLFF. The chain uses TRBV7-9 and TRBJ1-4; D might be TRBD1 (6 bases). This CDR3 is built from 13 residues. The germline V gene has CDR1 SEHNR and CDR2 FQNEAQ (reference sequence). V shed 5 bases and J shed 10 bases, with 14 bases lying between them.

V usage is TRBV7-9 and J usage is TRBJ1-5, with D possibly TRBD1 on 6 matching bases. This CDR3 has 17 residues. Germline V gene data show CDR1 as SEHNR and CDR2 as FQNEAQ (reference sequence). V lost 5 bases to trimming and J lost 1 base, with 18 bases between them. CDR3 sequence: CASSQYQGIGSNQPQHF. The CDR3 DNA follows: TGTGCCAGCAGCCAATATCAGGGGATTGGAAGCAATCAGCCCCAGCATTTT. The complete variable domain, with remaining parts taken from reference TRBV7-9 and TRBJ1-5, reads DTGVSQNPRHKITKRGQNVTFRCDPISEHNRLYWYRQTLGQGPEFLTYFQNEAQLEKSRLLSDRFSAERPKGSFSTLEIQRTEQGDSAMYLCASSQYQGIGSNQPQHFGDGTRLSIL.

V is TRBV7-2 and J is TRBJ2-3, with TRBD1 matching 7 bases. Germline-derived CDR1 and CDR2 are SGHTA and FQGNSA. This CDR3 is built from 16 residues. With 5 bases clipped from V and 0 bases from J, the junction kept 8 bases outside the gene matches. CDR3: CASSPRQGGSTDTQYF. In nucleotides, the CDR3 is TGTGCCAGCAGCCCGCGACAGGGTGGGAGCACAGATACGCAGTATTTT.

V is TRBV6-5 and J is TRBJ1-2, with D possibly matching TRBD1 (5 bases). In germline, CDR1 is MNHEY, CDR2 SVGAGI. The CDR3 is made up of 13 amino acids. V lost 5 bases and J 3 bases, leaving 10 bases between the germline ends. Here the CDR3 reads CASSSTGYYGYTF. In nucleotides, the CDR3 is TGTGCCAGCAGTAGCACAGGATACTATGGCTACACCTTC.

V gene TRBV6-1 combines with J gene TRBJ2-5; the D is unclear. This CDR3 spans 12 amino acids. Trimming pared 6 bases from V and 3 bases from J, leaving 8 bases between. Germline values: CDR1 MNHNS, CDR2 SASEGT. DNA for the CDR3: TGTGCCAGCAGCCCCTTTAAAGAGACCCAGTACTTC. Translating it yields CASSPFKETQYF.